One and the same sample provided the 22 T cell receptor beta chains below, sequenced in a study of technical replicates of blood from a handful of donors (TCRdb year 2017). Library generation was performed with the immunoSEQ multiplex PCR assay. As stored in TCRdb, this immuneACCESS dataset retains in-frame rearrangements with V and J assigned. A fraction of the clones does not appear; measured against another copy, unresolved V genes explain less than half of the discrepancy, and the remainder lacks a known reason. Here the sample has about 50,000 clones; roughly nine tenths occur a single time. The ten largest clones add up to 3% to 5% of the sample. The sample taken for sequencing was PBMCs. All receptors come from a human donor in good health. Some clones in this sample may be carry-over from other donors' samples.

This clone has just one count. The DNA for the CDR3 is TGTGCCAGCACGGACAGGGGACCATATGGCTACACCTTC. Protein product: CASTDRGPYGYTF. This chain uses TRBV7-2 with TRBJ1-2; TRBD1 agrees at 9 bases. The CDR3 covers 13 residues. The J segment lost 5 bases and the V segment lost 7 bases, leaving 5 bases of the junction unmatched. The germline V gene has CDR1 SGHTA and CDR2 FQGNSA.

The chain has TRBV19 and TRBJ1-4, with a weak D call TRBD1 (6 bases). The V end lost 5 bases, the J end lost 7 bases, and 14 bases lay between the germline ends. This CDR3 is 14 amino acids long. The germline gives CDR1 LNHDA, CDR2 SQIVND (reference sequence). CDR3 nucleotide sequence: TGTGCCAGTAGTGTACAGGGTGGCGGTGAAAAACTGTTTTTT. Protein product: CASSVQGGGEKLFF.

This sequence joins TRBV20-1 and TRBJ2-7; possible D gene TRBD2, 5 bases. V was cut by 5 bases and J by 7 bases, with 12 bases left in between. This CDR3 spans 11 amino acids. Germline V gene lookup returns CDR1 DFQATT and CDR2 SNEGSKA (reference sequence). CDR3 nucleotides: TGCAGTGCTCACCGAGGGAGAGAGCAGTACTTC. It codes for CSAHRGREQYF.

The chain combines TRBV27 with TRBJ1-1, with D possibly being TRBD1 (5 bases). The CDR3 sequence is 15 residues long. The ends were cut back, 6 bases at V and 1 base at J, with 15 bases in the middle. Per germline, CDR1 MNHEY and CDR2 SMNVEV (reference sequence). In DNA form, the CDR3 reads TGTGCCAGCAGCCCCCGGGGGACCTCGAACACTGAAGCTTTCTTT. Amino acid sequence: CASSPRGTSNTEAFF.

This rearrangement joins TRBV11-2 to TRBJ2-5, with TRBD2 matching 11 bases. Germline CDR1 reads SGHAT; CDR2 reads FQNNGV. The ends lost 3 bases at V and 5 bases at J; junction bases unmatched: 8. The CDR3 has 16 residues. The CDR3 protein is CASSFRELAGVETQYF. DNA of the CDR3: TGTGCCAGCAGCTTTCGAGAACTAGCGGGAGTGGAGACCCAGTACTTC.

This sequence joins TRBV7-2 and TRBJ2-7; D is unresolved. Germline V lookup: CDR1 SGHTA, CDR2 FQGNSA. The CDR3 is 11 residues long. With 3 bases removed from V and 3 bases from J, the gap between germline ends came to 3 bases. The CDR3 sequence is CASSFYYEQYF. CDR3 sequence (DNA): TGTGCCAGCAGCTTCTACTACGAGCAGTACTTC.

This sequence joins TRBV7-7 and TRBJ2-1; a possible D gene is TRBD1 (6 bases). CDR1 and CDR2 from the germline V gene are SSHAT and FNYEAQ (reference sequence). Between the trimmed V and J ends, which lost 4 bases and 12 bases, there was a span of 16 bases. The CDR3 consists of 13 residues. The CDR3 reads CASSSGGGSMQFF. CDR3 nucleotides: TGTGCCAGCAGCTCTGGGGGCGGCAGCATGCAGTTCTTC.

V is TRBV10-2 and J is TRBJ2-2; 9 bases are a match to TRBD1. The CDR3 runs to 15 residues. Germline CDR1 WSHSY, CDR2 SAAADI. Germline trimming cut 4 bases from V and 5 bases from J; bases unmatched to any gene: 5. The CDR3 reads CASSVVGQGTGELFF. Written as DNA, the CDR3 is TGCGCCAGCAGTGTGGTAGGACAGGGGACCGGGGAGCTGTTTTTT.

This clone was found once. J is TRBJ1-2 and V is TRBV2; 11 bases line up with TRBD1. The germline gives CDR1 SNHLY, CDR2 FYNNEI. The CDR3 runs 18 residues. The trim removed 0 bases at V and 9 bases at J, leaving 15 bases unmatched. The CDR3 sequence: CASSEALRVGQGARSYTF. The CDR3 DNA reads TGTGCCAGCAGTGAAGCGCTTCGGGTAGGACAGGGGGCGCGTAGCTACACCTTC. The full variable domain, in which reference TRBV2 and TRBJ1-2 provide the parts outside the CDR3, is EPEVTQTPSHQVTQMGQEVILRCVPISNHLYFYWYRQILGQKVEFLVSFYNNEISEKSEIFDDQFSVERPDGSNFTLKIRSTKLEDSAMYFCASSEALRVGQGARSYTFGSGTRLTVV.

The chain uses TRBV7-9 and TRBJ2-5; D unresolved. The CDR3 has 14 amino acids. V was pared by 3 bases and J by 1 base, with 9 bases between. The germline V gene encodes CDR1 SEHNR and CDR2 FQNEAQ (reference sequence). This CDR3 is CASSFPVIQETQYF. The CDR3 DNA reads TGTGCCAGCAGCTTTCCGGTCATCCAAGAGACCCAGTACTTC.

Remarks on this clone: One junction end disagrees with the germline gene, perhaps due to a read error. The chain employs TRBV7-2 and TRBJ1-2, with D possibly being TRBD1 (6 bases). Germline assignment: CDR1 SGHTA and CDR2 FQGNSA. This CDR3 is 12 amino acids long. CDR3 sequence: CASSLDGTSTDF. In DNA form, the CDR3 reads TGTGCCAGCAGCTTAGATGGGACATCTACAGACTTC.

The rearrangement links TRBV7-3 to TRBJ1-6; D call uncertain. The CDR3 is 12 amino acids. CDR1 is SGHTA, CDR2 FQGTGA, per germline. The V and J ends lost 3 bases and 10 bases respectively, with 7 bases between them. DNA of the CDR3: TGTGCCAGCAGCTTTTTTAGCTCACCCCTCCACTTT. Amino acids: CASSFFSSPLHF.

This chain joins TRBV6-1 and TRBJ2-3; 11 positions match TRBD2. With V trimmed by 4 bases and J by 2 bases, 5 bases remained unmatched. Germline lookup yields CDR1 MNHNS and CDR2 SASEGT. This CDR3 spans 16 amino acids. In nucleotides, the CDR3 is TGTGCCAGCAGTGTTGGGACTAGCGGATACACAGATACGCAGTATTTT. This translates into CASSVGTSGYTDTQYF.

This clone was seen a single time. The chain has TRBV7-9 and TRBJ1-5; 9 bases map to TRBD1. J gave up 0 bases and V 4 bases, and 4 bases lay outside the gene matches. The germline V gene has CDR1 SEHNR and CDR2 FQNEAQ (reference sequence). The CDR3 spans 16 residues. The CDR3 protein is CASSSQGAGSNQPQHF. The CDR3 coding sequence is TGTGCCAGCAGCTCACAGGGGGCAGGTAGCAATCAGCCCCAGCATTTT.

The CDR3 DNA is TGCGCCAGCAGTGGGGGGCGTCCCACAACCGGGGAGCTGTTTTTT. Protein sequence: CASSGGRPTTGELFF. The V and J genes are TRBV10-1 and TRBJ2-2, with D maybe TRBD1 (6 bases). Trimming shortened V by 4 bases and J by 5 bases, and 14 bases separated the two germline ends. This CDR3 contains 15 residues. Germline loops: CDR1 WNHNN, CDR2 SYGVQD (reference sequence).

The rearrangement joins TRBV7-2 to TRBJ2-3, with 7 positions matching TRBD2. CDR1 and CDR2 from the germline V gene are SGHTA and FQGNSA. V was pared by 2 bases and J by 0 bases, with 5 bases of the junction left unmatched. The CDR3 has 16 residues. This chain's CDR3 is CASSLTGAGSTDTQYF. DNA for the CDR3: TGTGCCAGCAGCTTAACCGGAGCGGGGAGCACAGATACGCAGTATTTT.

V gene TRBV29-1 combines with J gene TRBJ1-1; tentative D call: TRBD1 (6 bases). Trimming left V 6 bases short and J 0 bases short, with 14 bases between. The V gene's germline CDR1 is SQVTM and CDR2 ANQGSEA. The CDR3 extends over 14 amino acids. The CDR3: CSVHKTGMNTEAFF. Here the CDR3 DNA reads TGCAGCGTCCACAAGACAGGAATGAACACTGAAGCTTTCTTT.

CDR3 in DNA: TGTGCCAGCTCCGAGGATCAGGGATCCTACGAGCAGTACTTC. This codes for CASSEDQGSYEQYF. This rearrangement joins TRBV18 to TRBJ2-7; perhaps TRBD1 as D (5 bases). Deletions cut 6 bases from V and 1 base from J, with 13 bases between. Per germline, CDR1 KGHSH and CDR2 LQKENI. This CDR3 is 14 amino acids long.

Comment on this clone: A junction boundary mismatches the germline segment, possibly from a read error. The chain joins TRBV2 to TRBJ2-3, with a possible D match to TRBD2 (5 bases). This CDR3 region has 11 residues. Germline CDR1 is SNHLY and CDR2 is FYNNEI. The CDR3 DNA follows: TGTGCCAGCAGTGAAGAGAGGGTGGCCTCTTTT. This sequence encodes CASSEERVASF.

The chain joins TRBV19 to TRBJ2-5, with D perhaps matching TRBD2 (5 bases). This CDR3 is 13 amino acids long. Germline CDR1 LNHDA, CDR2 SQIVND (reference sequence). With 5 bases removed from V and 5 bases from J, the gap between germline ends came to 12 bases. The CDR3 bases are TGTGCCAGTAGTGCTAGCCGCTGGGAGACCCAGTACTTC. It specifies CASSASRWETQYF.

V and J are TRBV6-5 and TRBJ1-1, with D hard to call. V dropped 7 bases and J dropped 1 base, with 10 bases sitting between them. This CDR3 region has 13 residues. Germline CDR1 MNHEY, CDR2 SVGAGI. CDR3 sequence reads: CASNRDGNTEAFF. The CDR3 DNA follows: TGTGCCAGCAACCGGGATGGGAACACTGAAGCTTTCTTT.

The J gene is TRBJ1-2, the V gene TRBV2; a possible D gene is TRBD1 (5 bases). Trimming removed 8 bases from V and 4 bases from J, with 17 bases in between. The CDR3 has 14 amino acids. The germline V gene encodes CDR1 SNHLY and CDR2 FYNNEI. CDR3 sequence reads: CASRGSFTGYGYTF. The CDR3 bases are TGTGCCAGCCGGGGGAGTTTCACGGGCTATGGCTACACCTTC.